Here is one T cell receptor beta chain with its context. This sample was included in a study of shared clonotypes between healthy human individuals. Study in general: Donors were a couple of women and a few men aged 18 to 49.

TCRdb's table, derived via immunoSEQ multiplex PCR, lists solely in-frame clones and lacks some. The table includes about 1,800,000 clones, approximately 94% detected once. Germline assignment: CDR1 WSHSY and CDR2 SAAADI. This CDR3 region has 16 residues. V shed 2 bases and J 6 bases; nucleotides not matched to a gene: 8. Selected positively for CCR7 and CD45RO-negative, naive CD8 cells excluded terminally differentiated effector memory CD45RA+ cells. The origin of this receptor is a man aged 18-30 years in good health. The chain is built from TRBV10-2 and TRBJ2-3; TRBD2 aligns across 10 bases. The sample taken for sequencing was naive CD8+ T cells sorted from blood. CDR3 sequence reads: CASSEKASGGLDTQYF. The CDR3 bases are TGCGCCAGCAGTGAGAAGGCTAGCGGGGGTCTGGATACGCAGTATTTT.